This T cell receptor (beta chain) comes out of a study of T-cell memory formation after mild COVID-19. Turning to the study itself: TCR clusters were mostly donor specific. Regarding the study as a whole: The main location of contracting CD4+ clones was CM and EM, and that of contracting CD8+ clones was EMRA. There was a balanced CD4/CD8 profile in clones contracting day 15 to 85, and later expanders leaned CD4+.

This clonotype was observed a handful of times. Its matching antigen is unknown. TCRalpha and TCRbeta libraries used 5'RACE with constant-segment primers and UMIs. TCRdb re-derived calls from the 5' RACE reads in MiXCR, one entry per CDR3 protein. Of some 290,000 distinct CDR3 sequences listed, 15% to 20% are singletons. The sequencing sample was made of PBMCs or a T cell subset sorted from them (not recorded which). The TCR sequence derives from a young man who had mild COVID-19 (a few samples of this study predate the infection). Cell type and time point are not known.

The CDR3 here is CASSPAAGVYYNEQFF. CDR3 sequence (DNA): TGTGCCAGCAGCCCAGCTGCGGGGGTTTACTACAATGAGCAGTTCTTC. The chain links TRBV7-9 to TRBJ2-1; 7 positions agree with TRBD2. Germline assignment: CDR1 SEHNR and CDR2 FQNEAQ (reference sequence). Trimming at V came to 5 bases and at J to 3 bases, leaving 10 bases not matched to a gene. The CDR3 sequence is 16 residues long.